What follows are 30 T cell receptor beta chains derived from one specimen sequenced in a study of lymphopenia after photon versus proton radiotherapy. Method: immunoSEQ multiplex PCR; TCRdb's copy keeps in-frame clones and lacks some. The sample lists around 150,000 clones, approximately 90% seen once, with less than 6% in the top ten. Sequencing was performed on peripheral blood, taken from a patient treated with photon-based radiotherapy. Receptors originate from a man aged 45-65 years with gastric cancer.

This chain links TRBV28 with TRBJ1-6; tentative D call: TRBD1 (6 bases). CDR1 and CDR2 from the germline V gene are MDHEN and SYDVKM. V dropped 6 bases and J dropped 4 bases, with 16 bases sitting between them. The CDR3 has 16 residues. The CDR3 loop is CASRLRGAGYNSPLHF. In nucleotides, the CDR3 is TGTGCCAGCAGACTACGGGGGGCAGGTTATAATTCACCCCTCCACTTT. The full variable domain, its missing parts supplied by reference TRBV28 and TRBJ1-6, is DVKVTQSSRYLVKRTGEKVFLECVQDMDHENMFWYRQDPGLGLRLIYFSYDVKMKEKGDIPEGYSVSREKKERFSLILESASTNQTSMYLCASRLRGAGYNSPLHFGNGTRLTVT.

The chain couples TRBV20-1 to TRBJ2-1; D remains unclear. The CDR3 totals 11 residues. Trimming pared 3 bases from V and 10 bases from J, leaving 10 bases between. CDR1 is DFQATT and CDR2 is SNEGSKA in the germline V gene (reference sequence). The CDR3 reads CSASLKEEQFF. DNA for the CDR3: TGCAGTGCTAGTCTCAAGGAAGAGCAGTTCTTC.

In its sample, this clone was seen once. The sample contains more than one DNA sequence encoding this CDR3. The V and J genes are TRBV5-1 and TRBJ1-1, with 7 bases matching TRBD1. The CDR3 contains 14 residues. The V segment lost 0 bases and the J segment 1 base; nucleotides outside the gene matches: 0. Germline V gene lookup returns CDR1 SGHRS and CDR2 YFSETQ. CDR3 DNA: TGCGCCAGCAGCTTGGCAGGGGGGAACACTGAAGCTTTCTTT. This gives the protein CASSLAGGNTEAFF. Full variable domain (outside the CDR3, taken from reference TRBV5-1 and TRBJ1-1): KAGVTQTPRYLIKTRGQQVTLSCSPISGHRSVSWYQQTPGQGLQFLFEYFSETQRNKGNFPGRFSGRQFSNSRSEMNVSTLELGDSALYLCASSLAGGNTEAFFGQGTRLTVV.

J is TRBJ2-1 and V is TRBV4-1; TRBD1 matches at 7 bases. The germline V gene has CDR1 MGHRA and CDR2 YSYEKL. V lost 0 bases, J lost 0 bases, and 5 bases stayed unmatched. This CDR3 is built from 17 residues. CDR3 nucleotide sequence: TGCGCCAGCAGCCAAGAGACAGGGACCTCCTCCTACAATGAGCAGTTCTTC. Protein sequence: CASSQETGTSSYNEQFF.

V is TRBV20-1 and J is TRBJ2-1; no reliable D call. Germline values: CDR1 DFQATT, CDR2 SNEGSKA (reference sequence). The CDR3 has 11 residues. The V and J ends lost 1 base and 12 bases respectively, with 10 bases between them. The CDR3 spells CSARATPGQFF. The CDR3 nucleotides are TGCAGTGCTAGAGCGACTCCGGGGCAGTTCTTC.

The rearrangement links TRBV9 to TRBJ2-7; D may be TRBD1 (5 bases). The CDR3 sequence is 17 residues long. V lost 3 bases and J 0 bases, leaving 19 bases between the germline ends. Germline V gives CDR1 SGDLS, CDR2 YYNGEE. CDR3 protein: CASSEQEIAGYSYEQYF. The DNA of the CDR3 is TGTGCCAGCAGCGAGCAGGAGATTGCAGGGTACTCCTACGAGCAGTACTTC.

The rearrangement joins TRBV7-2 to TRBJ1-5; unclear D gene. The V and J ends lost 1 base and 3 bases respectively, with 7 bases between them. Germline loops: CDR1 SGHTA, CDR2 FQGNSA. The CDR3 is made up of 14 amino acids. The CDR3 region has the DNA TGTGCCAGCAGCTTAGTCAGCGTCAATCAGCCCCAGCATTTT. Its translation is CASSLVSVNQPQHF.

CDR3 in amino acids: CASSEAIFKRGELGNTIYF. CDR3 bases: TGTGCCAGCAGTGAAGCCATATTCAAGAGGGGGGAATTAGGAAACACCATATATTTT. The rearrangement joins TRBV6-1 to TRBJ1-3; a possible D gene is TRBD1 (6 bases). Trimming removed 0 bases from V and 4 bases from J, with 22 bases in between. Looked up from germline, CDR1 is MNHNS and CDR2 is SASEGT. The CDR3 loop spans 19 amino acids.

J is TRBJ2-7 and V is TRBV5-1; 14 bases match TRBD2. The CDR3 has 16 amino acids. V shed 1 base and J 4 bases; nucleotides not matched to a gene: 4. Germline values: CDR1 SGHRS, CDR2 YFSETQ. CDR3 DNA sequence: TGCGCCAGCAGCTTGTATGGGACTAGCGGGAGTTACGAGCAGTACTTC. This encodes CASSLYGTSGSYEQYF.

DNA of the CDR3: TGTGCCAGCAGTCCCATTGTGGGAGGTAACACCGGGGAGCTGTTTTTT. It specifies CASSPIVGGNTGELFF. The chain joins TRBV28 to TRBJ2-2; D may be TRBD2 (6 bases). CDR1 and CDR2 from the germline V gene are MDHEN and SYDVKM. This CDR3 is 16 amino acids long. Trimming removed 5 bases from V and 2 bases from J, with 15 bases in between. The full variable domain, completed using reference TRBV28 and TRBJ2-2, is DVKVTQSSRYLVKRTGEKVFLECVQDMDHENMFWYRQDPGLGLRLIYFSYDVKMKEKGDIPEGYSVSREKKERFSLILESASTNQTSMYLCASSPIVGGNTGELFFGEGSRLTVL.

This CDR3 reads CASSRTGLNTEAFF. The CDR3 DNA sequence: TGTGCCAGCAGTAGGACAGGGTTGAACACTGAAGCTTTCTTT. The J gene is TRBJ1-1, the V gene TRBV28; 8 positions agree with TRBD1. The CDR3 has 14 amino acids. V was pared by 5 bases and J by 0 bases, with 2 bases of the junction left unmatched. CDR1 MDHEN and CDR2 SYDVKM come from the germline V gene.

CDR3 in DNA: TGTGCCAGCAGTCCAGGAAGGGACAGGGGGCTGAGCAATCAGCCCCAGCATTTT. Translated, it gives CASSPGRDRGLSNQPQHF. The V and J genes are TRBV28 and TRBJ1-5; 12 bases line up with TRBD1. CDR1 is MDHEN and CDR2 is SYDVKM in the germline V gene. The CDR3 is 18 residues long. J was trimmed by 1 base and V by 5 bases; bases with no gene match: 9.

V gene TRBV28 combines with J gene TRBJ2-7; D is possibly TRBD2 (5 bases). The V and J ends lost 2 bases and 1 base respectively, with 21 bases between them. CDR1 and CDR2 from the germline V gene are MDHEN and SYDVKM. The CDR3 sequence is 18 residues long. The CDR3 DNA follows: TGTGCCAGCAGTTTAGGGTCGGGGTTCCCTTCTGGGTCCTACGAGCAGTACTTC. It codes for CASSLGSGFPSGSYEQYF. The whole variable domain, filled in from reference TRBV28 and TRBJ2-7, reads DVKVTQSSRYLVKRTGEKVFLECVQDMDHENMFWYRQDPGLGLRLIYFSYDVKMKEKGDIPEGYSVSREKKERFSLILESASTNQTSMYLCASSLGSGFPSGSYEQYFGPGTRLTVT.

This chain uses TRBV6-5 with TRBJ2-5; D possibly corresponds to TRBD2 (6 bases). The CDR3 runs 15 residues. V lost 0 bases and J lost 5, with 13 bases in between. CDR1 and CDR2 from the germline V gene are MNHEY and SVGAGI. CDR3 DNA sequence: TGTGCCAGCAGTTACTCGCGGGGCGCGGGGGAGACCCAGTACTTC. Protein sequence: CASSYSRGAGETQYF.

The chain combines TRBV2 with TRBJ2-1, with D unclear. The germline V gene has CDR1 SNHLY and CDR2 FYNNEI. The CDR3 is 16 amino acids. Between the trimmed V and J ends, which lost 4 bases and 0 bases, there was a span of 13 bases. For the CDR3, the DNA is TGTGCCAGCAGTGTGTTACGGCATAGCTCCTACAATGAGCAGTTCTTC. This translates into CASSVLRHSSYNEQFF.

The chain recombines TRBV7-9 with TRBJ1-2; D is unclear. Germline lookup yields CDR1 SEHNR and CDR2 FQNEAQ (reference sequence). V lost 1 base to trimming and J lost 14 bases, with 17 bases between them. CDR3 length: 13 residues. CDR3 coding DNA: TGTGCCAGCAGCTTAGATTCGGAGGGCGCTAATACCTTC. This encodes CASSLDSEGANTF.

DNA for the CDR3: TGTGCTAGTGTCATACAGGGAACCCCAGATACGCAGTATTTT. This translates into CASVIQGTPDTQYF. This chain links TRBV12-5 with TRBJ2-3, with TRBD1 as a possible D gene (6 bases). The CDR3 covers 14 residues. The germline V gene encodes CDR1 LGHNT and CDR2 FRNRAP. V shed 7 bases and J shed 4 bases, with 15 bases lying between them.

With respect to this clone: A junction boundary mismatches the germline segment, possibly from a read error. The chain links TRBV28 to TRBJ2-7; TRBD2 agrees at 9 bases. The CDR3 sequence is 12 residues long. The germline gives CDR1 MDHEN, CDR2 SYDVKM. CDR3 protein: CASSLRLAGHVF. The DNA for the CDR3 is TGTGCCAGCAGTTTACGGCTAGCGGGGCATGTCTTC.

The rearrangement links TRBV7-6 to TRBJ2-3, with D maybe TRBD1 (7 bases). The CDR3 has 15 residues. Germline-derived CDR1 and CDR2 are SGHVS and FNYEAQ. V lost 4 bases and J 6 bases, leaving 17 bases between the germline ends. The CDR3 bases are TGTGCCAGCAGCTCCGGACCAGGGGGGTTCGATACGCAGTATTTT. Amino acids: CASSSGPGGFDTQYF.

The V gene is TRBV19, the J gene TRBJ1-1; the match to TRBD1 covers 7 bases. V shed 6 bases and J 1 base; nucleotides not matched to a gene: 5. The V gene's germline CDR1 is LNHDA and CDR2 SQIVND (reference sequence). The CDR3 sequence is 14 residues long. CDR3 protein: CASSPRQGNTEAFF. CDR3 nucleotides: TGTGCCAGTAGCCCCCGACAGGGGAACACTGAAGCTTTCTTT.

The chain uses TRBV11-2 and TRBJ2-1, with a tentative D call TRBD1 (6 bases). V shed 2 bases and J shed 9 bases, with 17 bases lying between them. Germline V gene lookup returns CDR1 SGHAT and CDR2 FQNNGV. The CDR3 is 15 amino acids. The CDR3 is CASSLLGASLGEQFF. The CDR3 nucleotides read TGTGCCAGCAGCTTACTGGGGGCTAGCCTTGGTGAGCAGTTCTTC.

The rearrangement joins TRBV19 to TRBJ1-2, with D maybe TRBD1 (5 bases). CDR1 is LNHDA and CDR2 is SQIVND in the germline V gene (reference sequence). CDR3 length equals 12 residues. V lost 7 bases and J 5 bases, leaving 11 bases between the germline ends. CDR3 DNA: TGTGCCAGTAATGCCAGGGAATATGGCTACACCTTC. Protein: CASNAREYGYTF.

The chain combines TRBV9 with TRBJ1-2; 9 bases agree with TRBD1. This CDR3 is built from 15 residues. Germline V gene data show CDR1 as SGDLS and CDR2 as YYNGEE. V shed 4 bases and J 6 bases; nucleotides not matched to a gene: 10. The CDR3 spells CASSSGQGSFDGYTF. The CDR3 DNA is TGTGCCAGCAGCTCAGGACAGGGGAGTTTCGATGGCTACACCTTC.

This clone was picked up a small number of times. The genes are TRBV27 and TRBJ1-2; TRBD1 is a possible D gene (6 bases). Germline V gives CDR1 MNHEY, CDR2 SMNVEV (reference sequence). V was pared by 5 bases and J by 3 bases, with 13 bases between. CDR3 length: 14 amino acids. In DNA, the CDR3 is TGTGCCAGCAGTCCCCGGGGGGGCGACTATGGCTACACCTTC. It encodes CASSPRGGDYGYTF.

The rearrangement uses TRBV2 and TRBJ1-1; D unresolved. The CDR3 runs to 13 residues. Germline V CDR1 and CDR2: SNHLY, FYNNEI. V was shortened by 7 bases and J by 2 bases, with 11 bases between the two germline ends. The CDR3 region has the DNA TGTGCCAGCAATCCGACCCGAAACACTGAAGCTTTCTTT. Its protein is CASNPTRNTEAFF.

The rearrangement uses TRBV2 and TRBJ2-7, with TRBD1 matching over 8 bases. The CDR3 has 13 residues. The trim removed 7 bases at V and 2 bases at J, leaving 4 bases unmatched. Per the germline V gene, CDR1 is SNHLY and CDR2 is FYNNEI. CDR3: CASKQGETYEQYF. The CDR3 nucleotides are TGTGCCAGCAAACAGGGGGAGACCTACGAGCAGTACTTC.

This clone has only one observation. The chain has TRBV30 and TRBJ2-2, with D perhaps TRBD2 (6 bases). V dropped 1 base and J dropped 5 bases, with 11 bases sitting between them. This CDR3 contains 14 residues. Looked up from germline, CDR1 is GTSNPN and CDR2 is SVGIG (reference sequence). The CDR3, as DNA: TGTGCCTGGAGTGCGGGGGTTCGGACCGGGGAGCTGTTTTTT. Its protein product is CAWSAGVRTGELFF.

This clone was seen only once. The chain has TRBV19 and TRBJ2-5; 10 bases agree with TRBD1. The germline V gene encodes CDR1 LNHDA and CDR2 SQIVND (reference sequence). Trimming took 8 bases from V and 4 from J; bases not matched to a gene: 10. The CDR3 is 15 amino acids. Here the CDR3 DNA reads TGTGCCAGTGCCCAGCGGACAGGGGGGCTAGAGACCCAGTACTTC. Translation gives CASAQRTGGLETQYF.

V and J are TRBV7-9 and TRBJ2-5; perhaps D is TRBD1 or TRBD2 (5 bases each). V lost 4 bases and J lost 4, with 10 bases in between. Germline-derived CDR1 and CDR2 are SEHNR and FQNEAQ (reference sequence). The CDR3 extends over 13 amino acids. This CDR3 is CASSSRGPETQYF. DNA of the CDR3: TGTGCCAGCAGCTCCCGGGGACCAGAGACCCAGTACTTC.

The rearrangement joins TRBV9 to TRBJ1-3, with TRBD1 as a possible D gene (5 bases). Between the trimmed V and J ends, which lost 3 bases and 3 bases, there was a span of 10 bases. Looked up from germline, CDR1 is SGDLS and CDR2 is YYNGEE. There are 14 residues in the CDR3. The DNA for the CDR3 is TGTGCCAGCAGCGACGGGGGTGGTGGAAACACCATATATTTT. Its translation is CASSDGGGGNTIYF.